This T cell receptor (beta chain) was sequenced during a study of blood T cells in healthy people across ages. Overall study context: With template switching, about one barcoded beta molecule was captured per two T cells.

In terms of origin and age, donors were healthy Caucasian individuals from Russia aged about 6 to 100. Researchers isolated at least 6 million PBMCs per sample. This CDR3 has 12 residues. The germline V gene encodes CDR1 DFQATT and CDR2 SNEGSKA (reference sequence). With 7 bases removed from V and 7 bases from J, the gap between germline ends came to 14 bases. The authors ran a second PCR of roughly 6 to 11 cycles using a sample-barcoded 5' primer and a J-beta primer mix. TCRdb independently ran MiXCR on the 5' RACE reads; one entry per CDR3 protein. The table includes some 920,000 distinct CDR3 sequences, roughly half detected once.

V gene TRBV20-1 combines with J gene TRBJ1-5; maybe TRBD1 (5 bases). The sample taken for sequencing was blood. The receptor was derived from a woman aged 55-75 years in good health. This CDR3 is CSVQGFRQPQHF. The CDR3 DNA is TGCAGTGTGCAGGGTTTTAGGCAGCCCCAGCATTTT.